This TCR beta chain derives from a study of T cell responses to AZD1222 COVID-19 vaccine. As for the study in general: Analyses pooled second doses at about 4 or about 12 weeks.

Sequencing used immunoSEQ multiplex PCR; TCRdb keeps in-frame clones, though not all of them. The sample holds about 88,000 clones; approximately 91% are singletons and the top ten take 2.4%. For this clone: Its antigen is still unknown.

Study observations and caveats: Sampling captured repertoires only after the peak T cell response. Most donors were white British, females outnumbered males, and clonal diversity was possibly underestimated. Across spike, vaccine-associated CD4 TCRs were found, dominant at 160-218 and 743-854.

This CDR3 region has 14 residues. The V end was cut by 5 bases, the J end by 3 bases, with 15 bases between. CDR1 SGHRS and CDR2 YFSETQ come from the germline V gene. The chain uses TRBV5-1 and TRBJ2-7; possible D gene TRBD1, 5 bases. This specimen consisted of peripheral blood, obtained on day 0 of AZD1222 vaccination. The clonotype was recovered from an adult in good health. CDR3 loop: CASRSTGYLYEQYF. The CDR3 bases are TGCGCCAGCAGGTCAACAGGATACCTCTACGAGCAGTACTTC.